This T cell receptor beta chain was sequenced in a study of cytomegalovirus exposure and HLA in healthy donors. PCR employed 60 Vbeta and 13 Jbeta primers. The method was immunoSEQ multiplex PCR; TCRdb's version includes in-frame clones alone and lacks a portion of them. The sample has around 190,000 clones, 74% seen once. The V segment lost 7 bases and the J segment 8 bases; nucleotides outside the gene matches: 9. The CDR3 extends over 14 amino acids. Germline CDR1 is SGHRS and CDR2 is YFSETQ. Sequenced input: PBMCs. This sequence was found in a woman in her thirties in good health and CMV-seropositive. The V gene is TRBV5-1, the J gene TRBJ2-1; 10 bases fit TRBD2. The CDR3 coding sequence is TGCGCCAGCGGAGCGGGAGGGCCGAGGGATGAGCAGTTCTTC. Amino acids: CASGAGGPRDEQFF.